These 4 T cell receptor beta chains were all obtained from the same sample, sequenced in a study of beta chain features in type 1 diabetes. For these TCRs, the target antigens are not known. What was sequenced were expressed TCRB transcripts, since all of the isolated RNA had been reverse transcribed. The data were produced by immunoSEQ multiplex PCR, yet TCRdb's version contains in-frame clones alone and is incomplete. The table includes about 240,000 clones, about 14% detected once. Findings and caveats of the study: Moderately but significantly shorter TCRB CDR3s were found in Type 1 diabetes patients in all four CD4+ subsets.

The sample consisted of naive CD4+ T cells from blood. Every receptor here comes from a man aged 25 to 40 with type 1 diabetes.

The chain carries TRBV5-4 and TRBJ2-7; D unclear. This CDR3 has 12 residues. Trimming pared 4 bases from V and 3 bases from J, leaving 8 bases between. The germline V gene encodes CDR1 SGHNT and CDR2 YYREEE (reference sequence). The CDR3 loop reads CASSTPGYEQYF. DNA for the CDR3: TGTGCCAGCAGCACTCCCGGCTACGAGCAGTACTTC. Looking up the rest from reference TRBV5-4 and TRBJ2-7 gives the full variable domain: ETGVTQSPTHLIKTRGQQVTLRCSSQSGHNTVSWYQQALGQGPQFIFQYYREEENGRGNFPPRFSGLQFPNYSSELNVNALELDDSALYLCASSTPGYEQYFGPGTRLTVT.

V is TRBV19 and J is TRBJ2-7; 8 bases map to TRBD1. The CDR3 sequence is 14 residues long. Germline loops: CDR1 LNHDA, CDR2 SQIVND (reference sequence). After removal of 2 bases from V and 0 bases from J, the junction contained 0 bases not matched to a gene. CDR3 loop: CASSIQGASYEQYF. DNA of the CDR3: TGTGCCAGTAGTATACAGGGGGCCTCCTACGAGCAGTACTTC.

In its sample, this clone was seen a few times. CDR3 region: CSVEWGGTETQYF. The CDR3 coding sequence is TGCAGCGTTGAGTGGGGGGGCACGGAGACCCAGTACTTC. The V call is TRBV29-1, the J call TRBJ2-5, with TRBD2 as a possible D gene (7 bases). This CDR3 has 13 amino acids. CDR1 and CDR2 (germline): SQVTM, ANQGSEA. The germline V and J ends were trimmed by 3 bases and 5 bases, with 13 bases remaining between them.

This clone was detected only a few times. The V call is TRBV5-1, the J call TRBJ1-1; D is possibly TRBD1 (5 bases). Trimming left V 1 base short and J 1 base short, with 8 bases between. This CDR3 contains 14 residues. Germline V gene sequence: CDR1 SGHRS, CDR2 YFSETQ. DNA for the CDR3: TGCGCCAGCAGCTTGACAGGACCGAACACTGAAGCTTTCTTT. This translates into CASSLTGPNTEAFF.